The present TCR beta chain was sequenced within a study of CD8 T cells in Susac syndrome. The RNA input was roughly 0.45 to 1 ug, and it was reverse transcribed with random hexamers. TCRdb recomputed calls from the immunoSEQ multiplex PCR reads with MiXCR, one row per CDR3 protein. The table lists about 430,000 distinct CDR3 sequences, around 83% of them singletons. The CDR3 totals 13 residues. With 4 bases removed from V and 0 bases from J, the gap between germline ends came to 10 bases. Germline-derived CDR1 and CDR2 are DFQATT and SNEGSKA (reference sequence). The authors sequenced TCR beta from blood CD8+ and CD4+ T cells.

The chain combines TRBV20-1 with TRBJ2-7; D gene uncertain. Material: CD8+ T cells from PBMCs. This TCR was sampled from a human donor with multiple sclerosis. CDR3 region: CSAMRTDSYEQYF. The CDR3 DNA reads as TGCAGTGCTATGAGGACGGACTCCTACGAGCAGTACTTC.